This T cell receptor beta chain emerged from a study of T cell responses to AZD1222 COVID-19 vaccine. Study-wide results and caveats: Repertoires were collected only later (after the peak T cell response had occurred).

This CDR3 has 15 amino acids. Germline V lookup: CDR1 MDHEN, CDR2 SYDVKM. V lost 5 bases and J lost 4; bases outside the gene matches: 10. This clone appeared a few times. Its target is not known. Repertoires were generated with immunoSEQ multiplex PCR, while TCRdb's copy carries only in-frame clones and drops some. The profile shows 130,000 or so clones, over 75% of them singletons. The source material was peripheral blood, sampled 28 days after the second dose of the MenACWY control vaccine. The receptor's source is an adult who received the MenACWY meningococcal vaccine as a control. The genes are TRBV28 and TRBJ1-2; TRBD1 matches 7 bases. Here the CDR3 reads CASSARDRFLYGYTF. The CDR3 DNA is TGTGCCAGCAGTGCTCGGGACAGATTTCTCTATGGCTACACCTTC.